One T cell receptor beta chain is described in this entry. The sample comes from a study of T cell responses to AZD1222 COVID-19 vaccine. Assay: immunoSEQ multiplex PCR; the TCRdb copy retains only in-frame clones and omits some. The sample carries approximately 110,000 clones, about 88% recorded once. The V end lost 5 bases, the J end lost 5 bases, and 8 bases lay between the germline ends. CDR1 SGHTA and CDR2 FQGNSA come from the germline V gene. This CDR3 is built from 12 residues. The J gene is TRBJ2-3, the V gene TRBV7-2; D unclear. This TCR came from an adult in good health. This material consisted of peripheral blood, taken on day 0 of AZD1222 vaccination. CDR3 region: CASSLNGDTQYF. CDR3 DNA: TGTGCCAGCAGCCTAAATGGAGATACGCAGTATTTT.